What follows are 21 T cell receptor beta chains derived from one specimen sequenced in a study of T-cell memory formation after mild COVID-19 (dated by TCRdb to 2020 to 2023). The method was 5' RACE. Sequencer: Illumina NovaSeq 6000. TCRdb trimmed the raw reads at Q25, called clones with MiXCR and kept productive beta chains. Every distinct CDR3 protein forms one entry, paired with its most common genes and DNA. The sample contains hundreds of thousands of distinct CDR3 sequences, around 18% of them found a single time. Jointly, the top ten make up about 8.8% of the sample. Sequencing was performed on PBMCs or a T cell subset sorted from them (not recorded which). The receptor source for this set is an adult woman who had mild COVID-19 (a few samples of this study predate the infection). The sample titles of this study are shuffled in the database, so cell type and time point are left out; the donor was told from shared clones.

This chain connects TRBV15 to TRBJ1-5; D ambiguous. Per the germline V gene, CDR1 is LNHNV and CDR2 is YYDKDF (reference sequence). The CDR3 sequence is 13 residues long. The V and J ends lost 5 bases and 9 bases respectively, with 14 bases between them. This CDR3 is CATSLGVLGPQHF. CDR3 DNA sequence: TGTGCCACCAGCCTAGGAGTTCTAGGGCCCCAGCATTTT.

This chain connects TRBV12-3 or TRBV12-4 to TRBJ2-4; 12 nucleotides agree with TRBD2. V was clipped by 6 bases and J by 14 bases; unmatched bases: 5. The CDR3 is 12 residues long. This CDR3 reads CASSPSGGAEYF. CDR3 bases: TGTGCCAGCAGCCCTAGCGGGGGGGCCGAGTACTTC.

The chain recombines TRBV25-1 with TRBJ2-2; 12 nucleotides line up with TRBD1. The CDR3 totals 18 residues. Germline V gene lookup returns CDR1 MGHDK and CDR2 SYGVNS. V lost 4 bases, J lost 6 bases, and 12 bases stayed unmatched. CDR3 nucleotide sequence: TGTGCCAGCAGTGTAACTTCCGGGACAGGGGGCCCCCCCGGGGAGCTGTTTTTT. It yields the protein CASSVTSGTGGPPGELFF.

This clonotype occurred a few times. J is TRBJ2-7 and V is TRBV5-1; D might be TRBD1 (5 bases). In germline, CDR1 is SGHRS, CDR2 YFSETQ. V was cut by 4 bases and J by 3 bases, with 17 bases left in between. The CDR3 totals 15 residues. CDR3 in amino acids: CASSPNQGSVYEQYF. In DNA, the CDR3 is TGCGCCAGCAGCCCCAACCAGGGTAGTGTCTACGAGCAGTACTTC. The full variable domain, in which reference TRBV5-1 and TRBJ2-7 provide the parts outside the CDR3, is KAGVTQTPRYLIKTRGQQVTLSCSPISGHRSVSWYQQTPGQGLQFLFEYFSETQRNKGNFPGRFSGRQFSNSRSEMNVSTLELGDSALYLCASSPNQGSVYEQYFGPGTRLTVT.

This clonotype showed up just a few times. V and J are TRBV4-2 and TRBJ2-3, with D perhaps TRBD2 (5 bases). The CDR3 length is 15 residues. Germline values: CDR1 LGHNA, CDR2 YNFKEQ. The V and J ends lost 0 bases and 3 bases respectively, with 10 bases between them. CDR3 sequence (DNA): TGTGCCAGCAGCCAAGATTACGGGGTGACAGATACGCAGTATTTT. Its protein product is CASSQDYGVTDTQYF.

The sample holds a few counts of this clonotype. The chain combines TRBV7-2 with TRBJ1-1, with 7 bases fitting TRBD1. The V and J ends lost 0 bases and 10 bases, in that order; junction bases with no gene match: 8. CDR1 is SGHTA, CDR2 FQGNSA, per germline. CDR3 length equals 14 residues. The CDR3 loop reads CASSLAPGRGPAFF. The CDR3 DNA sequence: TGTGCCAGCAGCTTAGCGCCCGGGAGGGGGCCAGCTTTCTTT.

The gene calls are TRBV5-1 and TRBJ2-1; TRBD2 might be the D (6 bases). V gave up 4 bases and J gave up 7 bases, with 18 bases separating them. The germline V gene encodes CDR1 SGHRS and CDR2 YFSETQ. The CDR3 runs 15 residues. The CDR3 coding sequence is TGCGCCAGCAGCGTCGGGACTGTTGGGAGTAATGAGCAGTTCTTC. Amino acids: CASSVGTVGSNEQFF. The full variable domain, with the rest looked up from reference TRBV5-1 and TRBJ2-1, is KAGVTQTPRYLIKTRGQQVTLSCSPISGHRSVSWYQQTPGQGLQFLFEYFSETQRNKGNFPGRFSGRQFSNSRSEMNVSTLELGDSALYLCASSVGTVGSNEQFFGPGTRLTVL.

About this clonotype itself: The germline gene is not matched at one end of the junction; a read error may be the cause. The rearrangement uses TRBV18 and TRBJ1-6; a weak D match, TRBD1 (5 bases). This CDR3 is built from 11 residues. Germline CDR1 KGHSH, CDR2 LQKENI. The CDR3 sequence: CASSPPGLRPF. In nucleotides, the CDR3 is TGTGCCAGCTCACCACCGGGACTAAGGCCTTTT.

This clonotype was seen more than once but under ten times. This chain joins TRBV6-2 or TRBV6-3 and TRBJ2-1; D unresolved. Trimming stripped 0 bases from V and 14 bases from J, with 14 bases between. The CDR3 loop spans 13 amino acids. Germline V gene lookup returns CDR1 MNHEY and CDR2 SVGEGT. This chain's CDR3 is CASSYSPKERKFF. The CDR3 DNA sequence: TGTGCCAGCAGTTACTCCCCGAAGGAGAGGAAGTTCTTC.

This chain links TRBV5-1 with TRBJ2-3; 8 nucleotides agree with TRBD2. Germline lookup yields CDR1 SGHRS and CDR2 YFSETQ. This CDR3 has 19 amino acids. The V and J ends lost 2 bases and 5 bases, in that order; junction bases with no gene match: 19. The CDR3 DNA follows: TGCGCCAGCAGCTTACTCTCTGGGGCGGGGGGCGCAAATCGAGATACGCAGTATTTT. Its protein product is CASSLLSGAGGANRDTQYF.

The CDR3 nucleotides are TGTGCCAGTAGTATAGATCCCCTGAGCTCCTACAATGAGCAGTTCTTC. Its protein is CASSIDPLSSYNEQFF. This chain uses TRBV19 with TRBJ2-1; the D is unclear. V lost 0 bases, J lost 0 bases, and 9 bases lay in between. CDR1 is LNHDA and CDR2 is SQIVND in the germline V gene (reference sequence). This CDR3 region has 16 residues. Full variable domain (missing parts from reference TRBV19 and TRBJ2-1): DGGITQSPKYLFRKEGQNVTLSCEQNLNHDAMYWYRQDPGQGLRLIYYSQIVNDFQKGDIAEGYSVSREKKESFPLTVTSAQKNPTAFYLCASSIDPLSSYNEQFFGPGTRLTVL.

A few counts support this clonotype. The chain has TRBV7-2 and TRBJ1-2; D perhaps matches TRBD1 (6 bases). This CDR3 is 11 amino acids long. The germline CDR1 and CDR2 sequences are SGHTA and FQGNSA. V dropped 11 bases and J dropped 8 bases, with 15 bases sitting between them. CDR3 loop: CAAGALGGYTF. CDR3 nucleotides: TGTGCCGCAGGGGCATTGGGAGGCTACACCTTC.

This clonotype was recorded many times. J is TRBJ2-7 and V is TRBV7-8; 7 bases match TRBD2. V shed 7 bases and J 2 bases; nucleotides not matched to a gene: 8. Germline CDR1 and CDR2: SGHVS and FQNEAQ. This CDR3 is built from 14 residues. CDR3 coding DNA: TGTGCCAGCACGCCTCTAGCGGTAGCCTACGAGCAGTACTTC. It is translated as CASTPLAVAYEQYF. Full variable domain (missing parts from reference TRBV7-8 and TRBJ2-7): GAGVSQSPRYKVAKRGQDVALRCDPISGHVSLFWYQQALGQGPEFLTYFQNEAQLDKSGLPSDRFFAERPEGSVSTLKIQRTQQEDSAVYLCASTPLAVAYEQYFGPGTRLTVT.

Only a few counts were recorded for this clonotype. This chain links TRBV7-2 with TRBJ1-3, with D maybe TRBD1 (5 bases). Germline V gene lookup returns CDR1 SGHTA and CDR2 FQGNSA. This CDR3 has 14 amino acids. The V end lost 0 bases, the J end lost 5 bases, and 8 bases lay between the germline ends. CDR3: CASSLAGTRNTIYF. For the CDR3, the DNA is TGTGCCAGCAGCTTAGCGGGGACCAGAAACACCATATATTTT.

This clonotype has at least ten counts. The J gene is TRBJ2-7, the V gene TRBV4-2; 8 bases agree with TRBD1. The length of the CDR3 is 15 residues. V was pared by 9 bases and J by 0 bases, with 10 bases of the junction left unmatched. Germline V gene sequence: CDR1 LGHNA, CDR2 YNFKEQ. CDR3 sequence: CARGPGGAGSYEQYF. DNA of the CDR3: TGTGCCAGGGGTCCAGGGGGCGCAGGCTCCTACGAGCAGTACTTC.

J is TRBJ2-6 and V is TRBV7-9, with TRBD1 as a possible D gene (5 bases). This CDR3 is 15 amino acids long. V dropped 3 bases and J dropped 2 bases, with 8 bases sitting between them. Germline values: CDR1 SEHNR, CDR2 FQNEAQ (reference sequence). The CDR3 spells CASSFAGTGANVLTF. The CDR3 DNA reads TGTGCCAGCAGCTTCGCAGGGACTGGGGCCAACGTCCTGACTTTC.

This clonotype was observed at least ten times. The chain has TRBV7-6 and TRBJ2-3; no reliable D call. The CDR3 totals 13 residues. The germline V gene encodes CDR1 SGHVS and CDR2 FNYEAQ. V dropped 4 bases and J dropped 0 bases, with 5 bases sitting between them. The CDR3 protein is CASSYTSTDTQYF. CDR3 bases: TGTGCCAGCAGCTACACTAGCACAGATACGCAGTATTTT.

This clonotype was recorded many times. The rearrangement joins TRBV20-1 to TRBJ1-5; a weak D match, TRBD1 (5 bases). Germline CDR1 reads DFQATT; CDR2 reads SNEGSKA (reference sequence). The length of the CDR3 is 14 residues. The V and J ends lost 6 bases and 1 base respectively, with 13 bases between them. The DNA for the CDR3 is TGCAGTGCGGTAAGGGGTCCAAGCAATCAGCCCCAGCATTTT. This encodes CSAVRGPSNQPQHF.

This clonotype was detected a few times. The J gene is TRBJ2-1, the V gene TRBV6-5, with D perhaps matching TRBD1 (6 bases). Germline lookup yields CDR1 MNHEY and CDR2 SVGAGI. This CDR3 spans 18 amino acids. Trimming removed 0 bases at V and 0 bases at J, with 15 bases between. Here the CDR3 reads CASSYSSPGDYSYNEQFF. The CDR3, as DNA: TGTGCCAGCAGTTACTCGAGCCCAGGGGATTACTCCTACAATGAGCAGTTCTTC.

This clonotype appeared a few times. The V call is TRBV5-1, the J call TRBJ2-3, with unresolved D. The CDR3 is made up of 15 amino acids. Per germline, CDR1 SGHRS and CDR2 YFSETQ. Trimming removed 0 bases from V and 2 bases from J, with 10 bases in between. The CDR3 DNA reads TGCGCCAGCAGCTTGGACAGTCCTGACACAGATACGCAGTATTTT. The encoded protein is CASSLDSPDTDTQYF.

CDR3 protein: CASSRAMGAVDTEAFF. The CDR3 DNA is TGTGCCAGCAGCCGTGCAATGGGAGCGGTGGACACTGAAGCTTTCTTT. The chain carries TRBV9 and TRBJ1-1, with D uncertain. CDR1 is SGDLS, CDR2 YYNGEE, per germline. V was clipped by 4 bases and J by 3 bases, with 19 bases between them. This CDR3 region has 16 residues.